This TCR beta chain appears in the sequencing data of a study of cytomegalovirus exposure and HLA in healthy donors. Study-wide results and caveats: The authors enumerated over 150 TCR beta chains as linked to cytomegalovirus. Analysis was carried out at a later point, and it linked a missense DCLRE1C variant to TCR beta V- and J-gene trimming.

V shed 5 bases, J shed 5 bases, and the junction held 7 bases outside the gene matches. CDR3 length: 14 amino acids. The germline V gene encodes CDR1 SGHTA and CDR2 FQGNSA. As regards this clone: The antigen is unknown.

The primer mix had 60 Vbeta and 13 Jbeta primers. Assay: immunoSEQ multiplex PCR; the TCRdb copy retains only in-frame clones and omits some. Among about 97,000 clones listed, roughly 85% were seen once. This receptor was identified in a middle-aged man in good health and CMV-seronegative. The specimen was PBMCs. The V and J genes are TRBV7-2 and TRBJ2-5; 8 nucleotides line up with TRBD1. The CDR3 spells CASSLRTGWETQYF. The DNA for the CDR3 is TGTGCCAGCAGCCTGAGGACAGGGTGGGAGACCCAGTACTTC.